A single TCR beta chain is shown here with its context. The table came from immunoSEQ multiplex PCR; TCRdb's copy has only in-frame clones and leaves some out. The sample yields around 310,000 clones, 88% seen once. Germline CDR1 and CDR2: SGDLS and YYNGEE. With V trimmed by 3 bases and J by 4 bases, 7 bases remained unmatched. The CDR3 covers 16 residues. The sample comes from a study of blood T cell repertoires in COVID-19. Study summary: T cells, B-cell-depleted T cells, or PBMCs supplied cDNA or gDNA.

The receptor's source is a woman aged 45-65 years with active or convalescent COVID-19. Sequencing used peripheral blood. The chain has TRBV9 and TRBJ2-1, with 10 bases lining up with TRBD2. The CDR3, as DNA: TGTGCCAGCAGCGAAAGAACTAGCGGGGTTTACAATGAGCAGTTCTTC. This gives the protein CASSERTSGVYNEQFF. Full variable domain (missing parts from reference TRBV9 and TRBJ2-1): DSGVTQTPKHLITATGQRVTLRCSPRSGDLSVYWYQQSLDQGLQFLIQYYNGEERAKGNILERFSAQQFPDLHSELNLSSLELGDSALYFCASSERTSGVYNEQFFGPGTRLTVL.